The T cell receptor beta chain under discussion was sequenced for a study of T cell clonality in common variable immunodeficiency. This clone turned up a few times. Its antigen is unknown. The observed sequence ends 3 residues before the CDR3 terminus, with the missing tail filled in from the germline J gene. Germline CDR1 LNHDA, CDR2 SQIVND (reference sequence). The CDR3 loop spans 15 amino acids. The ends lost 7 bases at V and 5 bases at J; junction bases unmatched: 10. Clones were sequenced by immunoSEQ multiplex PCR, and TCRdb holds only the in-frame ones, with some missing. The profile covers some 19,000 clones, none occurring a single time. Findings and caveats of the study: Fewer deletions and N-nucleotide insertions were reportedly seen in common variable immunodeficiency TCR beta sequences.

This TCR derives from a human donor with common variable immunodeficiency. The sample comprised peripheral blood mononuclear cells. V usage is TRBV19 and J usage is TRBJ2-1, with TRBD1 matching over 8 bases. The CDR3 DNA, read in part, is TGTGCCAGTATTAAGACCGGGACAGGTAACAATGAG. This gives the protein CASIKTGTGNNE. The CDR3, in full, reads CASIKTGTGNNEQFF. Full variable domain (remainder filled in from reference TRBV19 and TRBJ2-1): DGGITQSPKYLFRKEGQNVTLSCEQNLNHDAMYWYRQDPGQGLRLIYYSQIVNDFQKGDIAEGYSVSREKKESFPLTVTSAQKNPTAFYLCASIKTGTGNNEQFFGPGTRLTVL.